Listed here is a single TCR beta chain. The CDR3 consists of 14 residues. CDR1 and CDR2 (germline): SNHLY, FYNNEI. V was clipped by 2 bases and J by 9 bases, with 11 bases between them. Cohorts were assigned according to the clinical history that participants reported. The data stem from a study of blood T cell repertoires in COVID-19. Study summary: The cDNA or gDNA used as material had been derived from T cells, B-cell-depleted T cells, or PBMCs.

Generated by immunoSEQ multiplex PCR, the TCRdb table keeps only in-frame clones and is missing some. The table shows around 320,000 clones, with roughly 90% occurring only once. This chain connects TRBV2 to TRBJ1-6; D gene uncertain. The sequenced sample consisted of PBMCs or T cells enriched from blood (not recorded which). The receptor was derived from a woman in her 50s who had been exposed to COVID-19. CDR3 sequence (DNA): TGTGCCAGCAGTGAAAACTCGAGGATTTCACCCCTCCACTTT. Translation gives CASSENSRISPLHF.